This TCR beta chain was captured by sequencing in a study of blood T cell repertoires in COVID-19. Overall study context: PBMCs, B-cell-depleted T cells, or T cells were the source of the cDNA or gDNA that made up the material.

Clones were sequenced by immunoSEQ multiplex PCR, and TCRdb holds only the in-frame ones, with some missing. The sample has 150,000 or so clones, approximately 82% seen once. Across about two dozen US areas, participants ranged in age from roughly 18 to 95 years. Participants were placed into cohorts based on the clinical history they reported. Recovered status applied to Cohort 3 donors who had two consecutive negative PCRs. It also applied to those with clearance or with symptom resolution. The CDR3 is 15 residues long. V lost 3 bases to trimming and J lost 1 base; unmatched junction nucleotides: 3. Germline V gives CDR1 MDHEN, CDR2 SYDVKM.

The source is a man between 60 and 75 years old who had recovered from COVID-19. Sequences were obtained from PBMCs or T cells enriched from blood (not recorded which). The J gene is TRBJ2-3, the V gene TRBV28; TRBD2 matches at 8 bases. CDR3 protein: CASSFLTSGTDTQYF. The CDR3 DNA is TGTGCCAGCAGTTTCCTGACTAGCGGCACAGATACGCAGTATTTT. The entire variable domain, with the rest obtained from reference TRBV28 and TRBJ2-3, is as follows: DVKVTQSSRYLVKRTGEKVFLECVQDMDHENMFWYRQDPGLGLRLIYFSYDVKMKEKGDIPEGYSVSREKKERFSLILESASTNQTSMYLCASSFLTSGTDTQYFGPGTRLTVL.